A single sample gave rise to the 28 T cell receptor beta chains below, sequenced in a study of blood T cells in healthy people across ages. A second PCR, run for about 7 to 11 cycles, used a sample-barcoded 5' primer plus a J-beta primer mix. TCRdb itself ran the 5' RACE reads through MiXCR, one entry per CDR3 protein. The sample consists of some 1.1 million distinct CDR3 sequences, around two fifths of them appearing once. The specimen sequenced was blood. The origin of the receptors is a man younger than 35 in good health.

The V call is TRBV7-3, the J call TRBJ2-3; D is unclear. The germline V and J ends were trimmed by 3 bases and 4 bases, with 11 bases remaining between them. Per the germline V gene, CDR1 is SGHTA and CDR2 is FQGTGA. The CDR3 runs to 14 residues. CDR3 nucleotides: TGTGCCAGCAGCTTCCCCAGGTTCCCAGATACGCAGTATTTT. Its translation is CASSFPRFPDTQYF.

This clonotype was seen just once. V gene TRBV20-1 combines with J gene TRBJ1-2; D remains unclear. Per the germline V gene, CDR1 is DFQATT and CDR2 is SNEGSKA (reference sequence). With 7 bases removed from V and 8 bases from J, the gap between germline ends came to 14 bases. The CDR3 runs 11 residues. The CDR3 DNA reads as TGCAGTGTAGGGAAGTTGGAGGGCTACACCTTC. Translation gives CSVGKLEGYTF.

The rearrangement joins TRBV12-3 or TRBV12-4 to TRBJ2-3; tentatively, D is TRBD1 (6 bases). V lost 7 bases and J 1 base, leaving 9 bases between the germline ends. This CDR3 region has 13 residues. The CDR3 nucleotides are TGTGCCAGCATCAAGGGGGGCACAGATACGCAGTATTTT. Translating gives CASIKGGTDTQYF.

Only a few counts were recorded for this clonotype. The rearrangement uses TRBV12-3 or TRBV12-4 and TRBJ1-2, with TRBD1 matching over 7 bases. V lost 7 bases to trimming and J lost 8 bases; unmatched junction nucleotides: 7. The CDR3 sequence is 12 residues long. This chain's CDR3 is CASTWTGSGYTF. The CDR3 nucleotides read TGTGCCAGCACCTGGACAGGTTCAGGCTACACCTTC.

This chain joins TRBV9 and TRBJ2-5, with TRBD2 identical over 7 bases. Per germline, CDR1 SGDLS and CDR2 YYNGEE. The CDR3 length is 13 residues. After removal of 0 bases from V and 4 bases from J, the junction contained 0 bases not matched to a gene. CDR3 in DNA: TGTGCCAGCAGCGTAGGCGGGAGAGAGACCCAGTACTTC. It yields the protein CASSVGGRETQYF.

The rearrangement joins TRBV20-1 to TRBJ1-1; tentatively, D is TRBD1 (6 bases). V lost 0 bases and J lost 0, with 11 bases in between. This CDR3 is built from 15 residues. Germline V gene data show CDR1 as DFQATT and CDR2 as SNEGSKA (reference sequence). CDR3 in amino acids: CSARDGGAVNTEAFF. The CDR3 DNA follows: TGCAGTGCTAGAGACGGGGGGGCAGTGAACACTGAAGCTTTCTTT.

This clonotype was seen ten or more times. The CDR3 region has the DNA TGTGCCAGCAGCATCCCCGGGGAGCTCTACGAGCAGTACTTC. Translation: CASSIPGELYEQYF. The chain has TRBV12-3 or TRBV12-4 and TRBJ2-7, with D possibly matching TRBD2 (5 bases). The CDR3 has 14 residues. V lost 6 bases to trimming and J lost 3 bases, with 15 bases between them.

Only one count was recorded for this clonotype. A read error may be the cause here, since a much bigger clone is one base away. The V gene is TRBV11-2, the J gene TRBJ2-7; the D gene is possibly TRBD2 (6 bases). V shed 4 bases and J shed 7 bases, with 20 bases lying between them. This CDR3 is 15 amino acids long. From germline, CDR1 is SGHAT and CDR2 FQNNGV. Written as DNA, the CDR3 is TGTGCCAGCAGCTGGACTAAGGGCCCCTACAATGAGCAGTACTTC. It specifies CASSWTKGPYNEQYF.

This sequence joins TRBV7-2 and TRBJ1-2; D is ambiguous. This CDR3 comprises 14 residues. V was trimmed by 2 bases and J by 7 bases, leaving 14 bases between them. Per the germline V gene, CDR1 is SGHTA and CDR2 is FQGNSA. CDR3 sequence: CASSLYLGFGGYTF. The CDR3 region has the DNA TGTGCCAGCAGCTTATATCTGGGATTCGGTGGCTACACCTTC.

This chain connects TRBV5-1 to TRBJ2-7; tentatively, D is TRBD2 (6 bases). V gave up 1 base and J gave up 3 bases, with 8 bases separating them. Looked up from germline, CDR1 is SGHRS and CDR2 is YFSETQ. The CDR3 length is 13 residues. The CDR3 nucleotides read TGCGCCAGCAGCTTGCCGGACTACTACGAGCAGTACTTC. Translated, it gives CASSLPDYYEQYF.

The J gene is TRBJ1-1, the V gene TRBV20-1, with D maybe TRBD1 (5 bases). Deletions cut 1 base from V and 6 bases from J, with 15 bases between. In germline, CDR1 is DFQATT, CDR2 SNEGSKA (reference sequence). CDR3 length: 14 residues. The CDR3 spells CSARGRGELSEAFF. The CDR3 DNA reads TGCAGTGCTAGAGGGCGGGGGGAACTATCTGAAGCTTTCTTT.

This CDR3 reads CASSEGSENSPLHF. The CDR3 DNA reads as TGTGCCAGCAGTGAAGGGTCAGAGAATTCACCCCTCCACTTT. This rearrangement joins TRBV6-1 to TRBJ1-6, with unresolved D. Trimming removed 1 base at V and 7 bases at J, with 8 bases between. The germline V gene has CDR1 MNHNS and CDR2 SASEGT. This CDR3 is built from 14 residues.

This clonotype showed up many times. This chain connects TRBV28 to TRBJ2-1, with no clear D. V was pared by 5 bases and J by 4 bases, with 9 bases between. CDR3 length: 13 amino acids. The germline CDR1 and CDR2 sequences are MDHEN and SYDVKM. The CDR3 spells CASSRDNYNEQFF. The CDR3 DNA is TGTGCCAGCAGTCGTGACAATTACAATGAGCAGTTCTTC.

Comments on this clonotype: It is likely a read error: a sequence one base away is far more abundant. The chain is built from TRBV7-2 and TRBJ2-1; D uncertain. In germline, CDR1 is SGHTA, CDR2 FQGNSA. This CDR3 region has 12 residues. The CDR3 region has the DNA TGTGCCCGCAGCTTAGTGGGGAATGAGCAGTTCTTC. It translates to CARSLVGNEQFF.

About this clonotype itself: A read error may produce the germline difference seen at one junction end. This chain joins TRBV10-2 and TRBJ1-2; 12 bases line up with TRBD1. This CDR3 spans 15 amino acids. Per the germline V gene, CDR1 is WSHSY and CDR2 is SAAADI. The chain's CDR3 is CASSESGQGANGCTF. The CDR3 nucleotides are TGCGCCAGCAGTGAGTCGGGACAGGGGGCTAATGGCTGCACCTTC.

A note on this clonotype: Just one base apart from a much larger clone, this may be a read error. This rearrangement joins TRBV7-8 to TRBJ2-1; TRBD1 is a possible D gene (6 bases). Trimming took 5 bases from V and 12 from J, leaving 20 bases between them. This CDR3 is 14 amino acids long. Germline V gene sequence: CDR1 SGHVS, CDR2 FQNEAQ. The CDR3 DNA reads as TGTGCCAGCAGCGTAGATAGCAGGGGATATGGGCAGTTCTTC. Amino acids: CASSVDSRGYGQFF.

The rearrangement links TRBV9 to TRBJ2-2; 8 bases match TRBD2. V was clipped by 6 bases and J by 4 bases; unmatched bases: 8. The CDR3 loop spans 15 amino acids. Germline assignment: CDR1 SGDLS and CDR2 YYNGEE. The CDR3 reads CASNAGGLTTGELFF. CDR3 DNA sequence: TGTGCCAGCAACGCGGGGGGACTAACCACCGGGGAGCTGTTTTTT.

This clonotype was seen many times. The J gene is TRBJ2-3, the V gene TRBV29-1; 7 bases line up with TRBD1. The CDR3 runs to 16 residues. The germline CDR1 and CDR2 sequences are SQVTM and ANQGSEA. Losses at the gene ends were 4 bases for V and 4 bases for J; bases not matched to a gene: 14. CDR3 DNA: TGCAGCGTTGCTTCGAGACAGGGACGTAGCCCAGATACGCAGTATTTT. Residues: CSVASRQGRSPDTQYF.

CDR3 bases: TGTGCCAGCAGTACGACAGGGATCACTGAAGCTTTCTTT. It is translated as CASSTTGITEAFF. This chain links TRBV6-5 with TRBJ1-1; 7 bases align to TRBD1. V was pared by 5 bases and J by 4 bases, with 4 bases of the junction left unmatched. This CDR3 comprises 13 residues. The V gene's germline CDR1 is MNHEY and CDR2 SVGAGI.

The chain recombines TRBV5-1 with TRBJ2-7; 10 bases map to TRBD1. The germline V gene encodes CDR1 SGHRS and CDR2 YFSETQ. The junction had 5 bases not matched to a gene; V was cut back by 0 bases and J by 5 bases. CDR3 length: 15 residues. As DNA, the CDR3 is TGCGCCAGCAGCTTGGAGGTGACAGGGGGCGACGAGCAGTACTTC. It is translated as CASSLEVTGGDEQYF. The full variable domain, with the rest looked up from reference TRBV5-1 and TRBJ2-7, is KAGVTQTPRYLIKTRGQQVTLSCSPISGHRSVSWYQQTPGQGLQFLFEYFSETQRNKGNFPGRFSGRQFSNSRSEMNVSTLELGDSALYLCASSLEVTGGDEQYFGPGTRLTVT.

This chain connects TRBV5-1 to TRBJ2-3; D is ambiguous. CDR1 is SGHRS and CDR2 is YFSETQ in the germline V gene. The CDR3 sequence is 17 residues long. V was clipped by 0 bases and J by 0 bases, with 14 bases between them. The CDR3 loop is CASSLGALVPSTDTQYF. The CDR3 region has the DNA TGCGCCAGCAGCTTGGGGGCGCTTGTCCCTAGCACAGATACGCAGTATTTT.

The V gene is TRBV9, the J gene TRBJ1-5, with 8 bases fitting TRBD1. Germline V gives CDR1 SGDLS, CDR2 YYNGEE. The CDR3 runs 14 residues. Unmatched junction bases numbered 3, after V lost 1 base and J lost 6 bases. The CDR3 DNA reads TGTGCCAGCAGCGTATCAGGGGGCGGTCAGCCCCAGCATTTT. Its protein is CASSVSGGGQPQHF.

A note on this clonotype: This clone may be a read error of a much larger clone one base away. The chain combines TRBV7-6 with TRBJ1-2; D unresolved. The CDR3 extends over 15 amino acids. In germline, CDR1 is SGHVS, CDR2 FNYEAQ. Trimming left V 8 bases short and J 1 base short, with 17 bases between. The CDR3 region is CASGPILGFNYGYTF. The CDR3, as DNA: TGTGCCAGCGGCCCCATTTTAGGGTTTAACTATGGCTACACCTTC.

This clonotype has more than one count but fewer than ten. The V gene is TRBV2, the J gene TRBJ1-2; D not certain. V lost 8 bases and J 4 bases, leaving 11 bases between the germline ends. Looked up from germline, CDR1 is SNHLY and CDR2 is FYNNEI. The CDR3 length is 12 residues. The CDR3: CASGREGYGYTF. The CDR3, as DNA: TGTGCCAGCGGGCGGGAGGGCTATGGCTACACCTTC.

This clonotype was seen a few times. The CDR3 DNA sequence: TGCAGTGCTAGAGACTTTTCGGGAACAGGGGGCACAGATACGCAGTATTTT. This codes for CSARDFSGTGGTDTQYF. This chain joins TRBV20-1 and TRBJ2-3; 7 nucleotides match TRBD1. The junction had 10 bases not matched to a gene; V was cut back by 0 bases and J by 1 base. CDR1 and CDR2 from the germline V gene are DFQATT and SNEGSKA (reference sequence). The CDR3 has 17 amino acids.

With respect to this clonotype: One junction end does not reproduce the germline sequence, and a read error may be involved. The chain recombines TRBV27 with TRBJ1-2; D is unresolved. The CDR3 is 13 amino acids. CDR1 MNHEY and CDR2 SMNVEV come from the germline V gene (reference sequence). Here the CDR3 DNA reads TGTGTCAGCAGTTTAACCCCTAGCTATGGCTACACCTTC. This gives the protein CVSSLTPSYGYTF.

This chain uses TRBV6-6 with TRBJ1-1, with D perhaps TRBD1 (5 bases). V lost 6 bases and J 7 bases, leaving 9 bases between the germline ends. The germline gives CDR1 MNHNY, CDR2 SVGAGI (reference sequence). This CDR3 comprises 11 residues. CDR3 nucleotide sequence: TGTGCCAGCAGGGGGGGGATTGAAGCTTTCTTT. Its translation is CASRGGIEAFF.

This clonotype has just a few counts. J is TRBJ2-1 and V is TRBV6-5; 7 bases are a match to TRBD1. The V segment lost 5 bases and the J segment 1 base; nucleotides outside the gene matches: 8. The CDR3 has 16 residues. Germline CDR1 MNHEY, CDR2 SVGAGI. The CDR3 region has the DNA TGTGCCAGCAGTCGACCAAACAGGGGATCCTACAATGAGCAGTTCTTC. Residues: CASSRPNRGSYNEQFF.